This T cell receptor (beta chain) was observed in a study of blood T cell repertoires in COVID-19. About the study: The cDNA or gDNA used as material had been derived from T cells, B-cell-depleted T cells, or PBMCs.

As processed by the authors: From reference gene primer amplification, estimates of nucleated cell counts were derived. Produced via immunoSEQ multiplex PCR; TCRdb's table is partial and in-frame only. V and J calls and clone size come straight from that table; D and trimming were deduced from the DNA. In the table there are around 84,000 clones, roughly 80% of which are singletons. Trimming cost V 5 bases and J 8 bases, with 10 bases left between them. Germline CDR1 MNHEY, CDR2 SVGAGI. The CDR3 runs to 13 residues. The receptor was derived from an elderly man with active or convalescent COVID-19. The genes are TRBV6-5 and TRBJ1-6; perhaps TRBD1 as D (5 bases). The source material was peripheral blood. The CDR3 loop is CASSQGWDSPLHF. The CDR3 coding sequence is TGTGCCAGCAGTCAGGGTTGGGATTCACCCCTCCACTTT.